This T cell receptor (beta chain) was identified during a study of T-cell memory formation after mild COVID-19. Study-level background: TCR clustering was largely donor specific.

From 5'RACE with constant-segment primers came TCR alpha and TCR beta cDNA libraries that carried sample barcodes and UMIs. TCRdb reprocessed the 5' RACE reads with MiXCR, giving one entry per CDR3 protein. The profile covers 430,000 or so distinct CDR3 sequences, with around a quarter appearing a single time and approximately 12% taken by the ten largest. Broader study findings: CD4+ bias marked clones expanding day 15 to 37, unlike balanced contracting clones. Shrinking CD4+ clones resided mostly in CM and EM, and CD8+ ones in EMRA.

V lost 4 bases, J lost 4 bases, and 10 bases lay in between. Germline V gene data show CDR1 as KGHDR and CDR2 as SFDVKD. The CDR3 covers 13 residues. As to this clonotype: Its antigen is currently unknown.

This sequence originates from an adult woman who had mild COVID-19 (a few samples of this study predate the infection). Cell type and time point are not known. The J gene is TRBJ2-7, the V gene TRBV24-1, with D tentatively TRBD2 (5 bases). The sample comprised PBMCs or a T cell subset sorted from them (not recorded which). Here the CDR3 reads CATSEGGGYEQYF. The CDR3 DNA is TGTGCCACCAGTGAAGGCGGAGGTTACGAGCAGTACTTC.